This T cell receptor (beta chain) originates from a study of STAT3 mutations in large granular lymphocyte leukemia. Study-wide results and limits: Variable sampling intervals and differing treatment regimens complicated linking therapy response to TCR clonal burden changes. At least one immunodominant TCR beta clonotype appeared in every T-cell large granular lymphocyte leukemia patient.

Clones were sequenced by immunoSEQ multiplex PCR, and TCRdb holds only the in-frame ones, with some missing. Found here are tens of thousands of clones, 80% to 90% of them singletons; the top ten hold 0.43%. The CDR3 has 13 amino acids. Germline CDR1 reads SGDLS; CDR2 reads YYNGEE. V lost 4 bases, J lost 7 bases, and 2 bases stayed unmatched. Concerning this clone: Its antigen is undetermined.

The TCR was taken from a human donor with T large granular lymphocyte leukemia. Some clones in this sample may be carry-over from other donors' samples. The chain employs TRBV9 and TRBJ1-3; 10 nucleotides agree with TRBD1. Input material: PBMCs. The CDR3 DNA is TGTGCCAGCAGCCGGGGACAGGGGAACACCATATATTTT. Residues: CASSRGQGNTIYF.